A selection of T cell receptor beta chains follows, all from one sample in a study of blood T cell repertoires in COVID-19. This table comes from immunoSEQ multiplex PCR, and its TCRdb copy is limited to in-frame clones, with some not included. The data hold about 35,000 clones, with approximately 89% observed a single time. Sequencing input: peripheral blood. These TCRs come from a human donor in a cohort sampled during active COVID-19. CDR3s include the opening cysteine and the closing phenylalanine or tryptophan. Each record gives: V gene, J gene, clone size, D gene, CDR3 DNA, CDR3 protein. The D gene is left open where the match is weak. Size values are once, few and many counts, or a class for expanded clones, and some rows have none.

>TRBV6-2/TRBV6-3|TRBJ1-5|.|.
TGTGCCAGCAGTTACCCCTTTACAAAACCCAGACAGTACAATCAGCCCCAGCATTTT
CASSYPFTKPRQYNQPQHF
>TRBV7-8|TRBJ2-1|once|.
TGTGCCAGCAGCTCGGGTAGGAGCTCCTACAATGAGCAGTTCTTC
CASSSGRSSYNEQFF
>TRBV19|TRBJ1-3|few|.
TGTGCCACCGGAGGGATGTCCGGAAACACCATATATTTT
CATGGMSGNTIYF
>TRBV5-5|TRBJ2-4|.|.
TGTGCCAGCAGCTTCACCGGAGCCAAAAACATTCAGTACTTC
CASSFTGAKNIQYF
>TRBV4-2|TRBJ2-2|.|.
TGTGCCAGCAGCCAAGGAAACACGGAGGGAACCGGGGAGCTGTTTTTT
CASSQGNTEGTGELFF
>TRBV5-1|TRBJ2-7|.|.
TGCGCCAGCAGCTTGGGGGGGAGCGGGTACTCCTACGAGCAGTACTTC
CASSLGGSGYSYEQYF
>TRBV7-9|TRBJ2-1|few|.
TGTGCCAGCAGCCTGGACACTCATTACAATGAGCAGTTCTTC
CASSLDTHYNEQFF
>TRBV27|TRBJ2-7|few|TRBD2
TGTGCCAGCAGTTCCTACCGGCGGGGGTACACGTACGAGCAGTACTTC
CASSSYRRGYTYEQYF
>TRBV3-1/TRBV3-2|TRBJ1-3|once|.
TGTGCCAGCAGCCCGGTGGTCTCTGGAAACACCATATATTTT
CASSPVVSGNTIYF
>TRBV5-6|TRBJ2-6|.|TRBD1
TGTGCCAGCGTAAGGGGGACAGGATACTCTGGGGCCAACGTCCTGACTTTC
CASVRGTGYSGANVLTF
>TRBV28|TRBJ2-5|.|TRBD1
TGTGCCATCGACCGCCCGGGACAGGCTGGGACCCAGTACTTC
CAIDRPGQAGTQYF
>TRBV12-5|TRBJ2-7|.|TRBD1
TGTGCTAGAAACCACGACAGGGTTCCTCACCTCTGTCCTCTCTACGAGCAGTACTTC
CARNHDRVPHLCPLYEQYF
>TRBV3-1/TRBV3-2|TRBJ2-1|.|.
TGTGCCAGCAGCCAAGGCGGGACCTTTTACAATGAGCAGTTCTTC
CASSQGGTFYNEQFF
>TRBV5-1|TRBJ2-3|once|.
TGCGCCAGCAGCTTGGGGACACCTGACACAGATACGCAGTATTTT
CASSLGTPDTDTQYF
>TRBV4-1|TRBJ2-5|once|TRBD2
TGCGCCAGCAGCAAAGCGGCCAGCGGGGGGGCGGAGACCCAGTACTTC
CASSKAASGGAETQYF
>TRBV2|TRBJ1-5|few|.
TGTGCCAGCAGTGGCGGCCGCGGACAGCCCCAGCATTTT
CASSGGRGQPQHF
>TRBV7-9|TRBJ2-1|.|TRBD2
TGTGCCAGCAGCCCCGGACTAGCGGGGGTAAATGAGCAGTTCTTC
CASSPGLAGVNEQFF
>TRBV6-2/TRBV6-3|TRBJ2-7|.|.
TGTGCCAGCAGTTACGTACAATCAGGGTCCGACGAGCAGTACTTC
CASSYVQSGSDEQYF
>TRBV19|TRBJ2-5|once|.
TGTGCCAGTGTAGGGCGGGAAGAGACCCAGTACTTC
CASVGREETQYF
>TRBV5-6|TRBJ1-5|.|TRBD1
TGTGCCAGCAGCTTGGCTGGCAGGGGGCTAGGACAGCCCCAGCATTTT
CASSLAGRGLGQPQHF
>TRBV24-1|TRBJ1-5|.|.
TGTGCCACCAGTGATCGGACCGACAGGTATCAGCCCCAGCATTTT
CATSDRTDRYQPQHF
>TRBV6-5|TRBJ2-1|.|.
TGTGCCAGCTCCATTTCCCCCAGGGCTGAGCAGTTCTTC
CASSISPRAEQFF
>TRBV6-5|TRBJ1-3|.|.
TGTGCCAGCAGTCTAGGGAGGGGGACTGGAAACACCATATATTTT
CASSLGRGTGNTIYF
>TRBV4-3|TRBJ2-7|.|TRBD2
TGCGCCAGCAGCCAAAGGGAGCGGGGGTGGTCCGAGCAGTACTTC
CASSQRERGWSEQYF
>TRBV7-3|TRBJ2-1|once|TRBD1
TGTGCCAGCAGCTTAACCAGGGGGCGCAATGAGCAGTTCTTC
CASSLTRGRNEQFF
>TRBV6-5|TRBJ1-4|.|TRBD1
TGTGCCAGCAGGACCGGGACAGAGAATGAAAAACTGTTTTTT
CASRTGTENEKLFF
>TRBV28|TRBJ1-2|.|.
TGTGCCAGCAGCTCAGGGAACTATGGCTACACCTTC
CASSSGNYGYTF
>TRBV27|TRBJ1-1|.|TRBD1
TGTGCCAGCAATCGACAGGGACCGAACACTGAAGCTTTCTTT
CASNRQGPNTEAFF
>TRBV29-1|TRBJ2-7|.|.
TGCAGCGTTTTAACAGGGAGGGCCTCCTACGAGCAGTACTTC
CSVLTGRASYEQYF
>TRBV6-2/TRBV6-3|TRBJ2-5|few|TRBD1
TGTGCCAGCAGTTACTCGAGAGGGACAGGGAAGGGGGAGACCCAGTACTTC
CASSYSRGTGKGETQYF
>TRBV29-1|TRBJ2-7|.|.
TGCAGCGTCGCCCCCACTTTTGGGCGCACGGACGAGCAGTACTTC
CSVAPTFGRTDEQYF
>TRBV7-2|TRBJ1-2|.|.
TGTGCCCTGAGAGAGGGTGGATCGGGGGGCTACACCTTC
CALREGGSGGYTF
>TRBV5-4|TRBJ2-5|.|.
TGTGCCAGCAGCTTGAGAGGGGGGGCCGAGACCCAGTACTTC
CASSLRGGAETQYF
>TRBV15|TRBJ1-3|.|.
TGTGCCACCAGCAGAGAGGGGGCCCTTAGCCCCTCTGGAAACACCATATATTTT
CATSREGALSPSGNTIYF
>TRBV7-8|TRBJ1-6|.|.
TGTGCCAGCAGCCGTCTAAATTCACCCCTCCACTTT
CASSRLNSPLHF
>TRBV23-1|TRBJ1-1|few|TRBD1
TGCGCCAGCAGTCAATCGAGACAGGGTATTAACACTGAAGCTTTCTTT
CASSQSRQGINTEAFF